This TCR beta chain derives from a study of early T cells in non-severe SARS-CoV-2 infection. TCRdb passed the 5' RACE reads through MiXCR, listing each CDR3 protein once. The repertoire holds about 21,000 distinct CDR3 sequences, with about 4.9% as singletons. Study-wide findings and caveats: There was a bias toward anti-spike CD8 responses in VDJdb matching, which missed private and CD4 specificities.

This clonotype has ten or more counts. Its antigen is not known. CDR3 length: 14 residues. The V gene lost 11 bases and the J gene lost 0 bases, with 13 bases spanning the gap. Germline values: CDR1 LNHDA, CDR2 SQIVND (reference sequence). This receptor was obtained from an adult who was a healthcare worker with PCR-confirmed SARS-CoV-2 infection or an uninfected control (not recorded which). The rearrangement joins TRBV19 to TRBJ1-4; D perhaps matches TRBD1 (6 bases). Input material: whole blood. CDR3 sequence (DNA): TGTGCCGGACAGCCGGCGGCAACTAATGAAAAACTGTTTTTT. This translates into CAGQPAATNEKLFF.